Presented here are 22 T cell receptor beta chains from one specimen sequenced in a study of T cell repertoires in cytomegalovirus infection. Antigens of these TCRs are unknown. TCRdb re-called the reads through MiXCR, storing one row per CDR3 protein. The table has more than 300,000 distinct CDR3 sequences, about 35% seen once; the top ten hold approximately 13%. The specimen comprised cultured PBMCs, sampled from culture after CMV antigen stimulation. The receptors here all came from a human donor in good health (CMV status not recorded). Some clones in this sample may be carry-over from other donors' samples.

This clonotype appeared a few times. The V and J genes are TRBV7-2 and TRBJ2-5, with D unresolved. With 1 base removed from V and 5 bases from J, the gap between germline ends came to 5 bases. CDR1 is SGHTA, CDR2 FQGNSA, per germline. The CDR3 consists of 12 residues. CDR3 sequence: CASSLVLETQYF. The DNA of the CDR3 is TGTGCCAGCAGCTTAGTGCTGGAGACCCAGTACTTC.

This clonotype ranks as medium-sized (0.01 to 0.1%). The chain joins TRBV28 to TRBJ2-1; TRBD1 matches at 9 bases. The CDR3 contains 12 residues. V was clipped by 6 bases and J by 9 bases; unmatched bases: 3. The germline V gene encodes CDR1 MDHEN and CDR2 SYDVKM. The DNA of the CDR3 is TGTGCCAGCAGGCTGACAGGGGGTGAGCAGTTCTTC. The encoded protein is CASRLTGGEQFF. The full variable domain, its missing parts supplied by reference TRBV28 and TRBJ2-1, is DVKVTQSSRYLVKRTGEKVFLECVQDMDHENMFWYRQDPGLGLRLIYFSYDVKMKEKGDIPEGYSVSREKKERFSLILESASTNQTSMYLCASRLTGGEQFFGPGTRLTVL.

This clonotype was found many times. The chain employs TRBV7-2 and TRBJ2-7; D not resolved. The V gene's germline CDR1 is SGHTA and CDR2 FQGNSA. V gave up 3 bases and J gave up 1 base, with 7 bases separating them. This CDR3 is 13 amino acids long. This CDR3 reads CASSFLGSYEQYV. CDR3 DNA sequence: TGTGCCAGCAGCTTTCTGGGGTCCTACGAGCAGTACGTC.

There are a few counts of this clonotype. V gene TRBV6-5 combines with J gene TRBJ2-7; 11 bases are shared with TRBD2. V dropped 2 bases and J dropped 2; count of bases not matched to a gene: 8. The CDR3 sequence is 17 residues long. The V gene's germline CDR1 is MNHEY and CDR2 SVGAGI. DNA for the CDR3: TGTGCCAGCAGTTACCATCCGGGGACTAGCGGAGCCTACGAGCAGTACTTC. Its translation: CASSYHPGTSGAYEQYF.

This clonotype was observed at least ten times. The gene calls are TRBV7-8 and TRBJ1-4; 9 bases agree with TRBD1. The CDR3 is made up of 15 amino acids. V lost 0 bases and J lost 8; bases outside the gene matches: 4. Germline V gene sequence: CDR1 SGHVS, CDR2 FQNEAQ. The DNA of the CDR3 is TGTGCCAGCAGCTTAGCGGACAGGGGCGGCGAAAAACTGTTTTTT. It codes for CASSLADRGGEKLFF. The complete variable domain, with remaining parts taken from reference TRBV7-8 and TRBJ1-4, reads GAGVSQSPRYKVAKRGQDVALRCDPISGHVSLFWYQQALGQGPEFLTYFQNEAQLDKSGLPSDRFFAERPEGSVSTLKIQRTQQEDSAVYLCASSLADRGGEKLFFGSGTQLSVL.

The J gene is TRBJ2-7, the V gene TRBV20-1; maybe TRBD2 (6 bases). The V end was cut by 7 bases, the J end by 6 bases, with 28 bases between. Germline CDR1 and CDR2: DFQATT and SNEGSKA (reference sequence). The CDR3 contains 16 residues. The CDR3 sequence is CSVPSLAGGKIGEQYF. The CDR3 bases are TGCAGTGTCCCCTCGTTGGCAGGAGGGAAAATTGGCGAGCAGTACTTC.

In this sample, this clonotype turned up a few times. The V gene is TRBV6-2 or TRBV6-3, the J gene TRBJ2-2; unclear D gene. The CDR3 consists of 11 residues. V lost 7 bases, J lost 6 bases, and 6 bases lay in between. Germline-derived CDR1 and CDR2 are MNHEY and SVGEGT. The CDR3 protein is CASTISGELFF. DNA of the CDR3: TGTGCCAGCACCATATCCGGGGAGCTGTTTTTT.

The gene calls are TRBV5-6 and TRBJ2-7; maybe TRBD2 (5 bases). The CDR3 has 13 residues. V was cut by 0 bases and J by 11 bases, with 15 bases left in between. CDR1 is SGHDT and CDR2 is YYEEEE in the germline V gene. CDR3 protein: CASSLASGMDKYF. The CDR3 region has the DNA TGTGCCAGCAGCTTGGCCTCCGGGATGGATAAGTACTTC.

This clonotype came up many times. The CDR3 nucleotides read TGTGCCAGCAGCTTAGAGGTGAATGAAAAACTGTTTTTT. Translating gives CASSLEVNEKLFF. The chain uses TRBV7-8 and TRBJ1-4; no clear D gene. This CDR3 is 13 amino acids long. V was trimmed by 1 base and J by 5 bases, leaving 5 bases between them. Germline CDR1 reads SGHVS; CDR2 reads FQNEAQ.

This clonotype has a handful of counts. The chain couples TRBV7-9 to TRBJ2-7, with 12 positions matching TRBD2. CDR3 length: 18 residues. J was trimmed by 4 bases and V by 1 base; bases with no gene match: 11. Germline V CDR1 and CDR2: SEHNR, FQNEAQ (reference sequence). The CDR3 bases are TGTGCCAGCAGCTTAGGGGTTTCACGACTAGCGGGAGAGTACGAGCAGTACTTC. Its protein is CASSLGVSRLAGEYEQYF.

This chain links TRBV24-1 with TRBJ1-4; D not certain. Germline CDR1 KGHDR, CDR2 SFDVKD. V was cut by 4 bases and J by 8 bases, with 16 bases left in between. There are 15 residues in the CDR3. CDR3 region: CATSDSRPGVEKLFF. The CDR3 DNA is TGTGCCACCAGTGACTCTAGACCTGGTGTGGAAAAACTGTTTTTT.

This clonotype was recorded a few times. This rearrangement joins TRBV27 to TRBJ1-2; D is unclear. The V end lost 6 bases, the J end lost 2 bases, and 10 bases lay between the germline ends. The V gene's germline CDR1 is MNHEY and CDR2 SMNVEV (reference sequence). The CDR3 extends over 13 amino acids. The CDR3 spells CASRPSPNYGYTF. DNA for the CDR3: TGTGCCAGCAGGCCCTCACCGAACTATGGCTACACCTTC.

Only one count was recorded for this clonotype. The chain employs TRBV5-1 and TRBJ2-1; D assignment may be TRBD1 or TRBD2 (5 bases each). CDR3 length: 17 residues. Germline CDR1 is SGHRS and CDR2 is YFSETQ. Trimming took 0 bases from V and 4 from J, leaving 17 bases between them. CDR3 nucleotide sequence: TGCGCCAGCAGCTTGGGGGGGTTTGGGATTTCATACAATGAGCAGTTCTTC. Protein product: CASSLGGFGISYNEQFF.

This clonotype was counted between two and nine times. The chain carries TRBV6-5 and TRBJ1-3; 10 bases are a match to TRBD1. Germline V CDR1 and CDR2: MNHEY, SVGAGI. There are 18 residues in the CDR3. V lost 5 bases, J lost 4 bases, and 14 bases stayed unmatched. CDR3 DNA: TGTGCCAGCAGTCAGATACCGGGACAGGGGATGGGAGGAAACACCATATATTTT. Translation gives CASSQIPGQGMGGNTIYF.

The rearrangement links TRBV19 to TRBJ1-1; D possibly corresponds to TRBD1 (6 bases). Germline CDR1 LNHDA, CDR2 SQIVND (reference sequence). The CDR3 has 17 residues. V lost 7 bases and J lost 7, with 28 bases in between. The CDR3, as DNA: TGTGCCAGTACCGGGGGGACTCGGGGGCGCACCCACCATGAAGCTTTCTTT. Residues: CASTGGTRGRTHHEAFF. Full variable domain (outside the CDR3, taken from reference TRBV19 and TRBJ1-1): DGGITQSPKYLFRKEGQNVTLSCEQNLNHDAMYWYRQDPGQGLRLIYYSQIVNDFQKGDIAEGYSVSREKKESFPLTVTSAQKNPTAFYLCASTGGTRGRTHHEAFFGQGTRLTVV.

The chain has TRBV7-9 and TRBJ2-7; 10 bases agree with TRBD1. V trimming: 7 bases; J trimming: 6 bases; junction bases outside the gene matches: 3. Germline V gives CDR1 SEHNR, CDR2 FQNEAQ (reference sequence). This CDR3 is 12 amino acids long. CDR3 sequence (DNA): TGTGCCAGCACCAGGACAGGGGGCGAGCAGTACTTC. Translating it yields CASTRTGGEQYF. Looking up the rest from reference TRBV7-9 and TRBJ2-7 gives the full variable domain: DTGVSQNPRHKITKRGQNVTFRCDPISEHNRLYWYRQTLGQGPEFLTYFQNEAQLEKSRLLSDRFSAERPKGSFSTLEIQRTEQGDSAMYLCASTRTGGEQYFGPGTRLTVT.

The chain links TRBV20-1 to TRBJ1-1; 7 positions agree with TRBD1. Germline V gene data show CDR1 as DFQATT and CDR2 as SNEGSKA (reference sequence). CDR3 length: 12 amino acids. With 5 bases clipped from V and 5 bases from J, the junction kept 5 bases outside the gene matches. The CDR3 spells CSAPQGRTEAFF. For the CDR3, the DNA is TGCAGTGCTCCACAGGGGCGGACTGAAGCTTTCTTT.

This clonotype was picked up many times. The chain uses TRBV20-1 and TRBJ1-3, with D hard to call. The CDR3 runs 13 residues. Germline values: CDR1 DFQATT, CDR2 SNEGSKA (reference sequence). V gave up 6 bases and J gave up 4 bases, with 13 bases separating them. The CDR3 nucleotides read TGCAGTGCCCCCAAGTTGGGAGGAAACACCATATATTTT. This encodes CSAPKLGGNTIYF.

The J gene is TRBJ2-3, the V gene TRBV25-1; 11 bases are a match to TRBD2. J was trimmed by 3 bases and V by 6 bases; bases with no gene match: 5. Germline CDR1 reads MGHDK; CDR2 reads SYGVNS. The CDR3 length is 15 residues. The CDR3 protein is CASRPGLAVTDTQYF. The CDR3 nucleotides read TGTGCCAGCAGACCGGGACTAGCGGTTACAGATACGCAGTATTTT.

The chain couples TRBV15 to TRBJ1-4, with a weak D call TRBD1 (5 bases). Trimming took off 2 bases at V and 6 bases at J, with 10 bases between the two ends. CDR1 LNHNV and CDR2 YYDKDF come from the germline V gene (reference sequence). The CDR3 is 14 residues long. CDR3 sequence: CATSRHVGDEKLFF. The CDR3 DNA sequence: TGTGCCACCAGCAGACATGTGGGGGATGAAAAACTGTTTTTT. The complete variable domain, with remaining parts taken from reference TRBV15 and TRBJ1-4, reads DAMVIQNPRYQVTQFGKPVTLSCSQTLNHNVMYWYQQKSSQAPKLLFHYYDKDFNNEADTPDNFQSRRPNTSFCFLDIRSPGLGDTAMYLCATSRHVGDEKLFFGSGTQLSVL.

This clonotype was seen ten or more times. CDR3 in amino acids: CASSEGTGVANEQYF. CDR3 sequence (DNA): TGTGCCAGCAGCGAGGGGACAGGGGTGGCCAACGAGCAGTACTTC. V and J are TRBV7-2 and TRBJ2-7; 10 bases fit TRBD1. J gave up 5 bases and V 5 bases, and 9 bases lay outside the gene matches. This CDR3 contains 15 residues. Germline CDR1 SGHTA, CDR2 FQGNSA.

The CDR3 region has the DNA TGTGCCAGCAGTTACAGGACAGGGGTCGGAACCACTGAAGCTTTCTTT. Residues: CASSYRTGVGTTEAFF. The chain uses TRBV6-2 or TRBV6-3 and TRBJ1-1; 9 nucleotides match TRBD1. V shed 2 bases and J 4 bases; nucleotides not matched to a gene: 8. The CDR3 extends over 16 amino acids. Germline lookup yields CDR1 MNHEY and CDR2 SVGEGT.